This TCR beta chain came from a study of blood T cell repertoires in COVID-19. Profiling relied on immunoSEQ multiplex PCR, and the TCRdb table lists in-frame clones only, not all of them. Among approximately 150,000 clones listed, 65% to 85% were seen once. The sequencing input was PBMCs or T cells enriched from blood (not recorded which). The receptor's source is a man aged 65 to 79 who had been exposed to COVID-19.

The CDR3 DNA follows: TGTGCCAGCAGCTCTCTAAGACAGGGAATTACTGAAGCTTTCTTT. It yields the protein CASSSLRQGITEAFF. The V call is TRBV5-4, the J call TRBJ1-1; 7 nucleotides match TRBD1. V lost 3 bases and J lost 5; bases outside the gene matches: 10. CDR3 length equals 15 residues. Germline V gene data show CDR1 as SGHNT and CDR2 as YYREEE (reference sequence).